Below are 27 T cell receptor beta chains sequenced from a single sample in a study of T cell clonotyping in hematopoietic cell transplantation. Measured with immunoSEQ multiplex PCR; TCRdb has only the in-frame clones, and not every one. The sample lists some 12,000 clones, 89% occurring once. Sequences were derived from PBMCs, sampled 100 days after allogeneic stem cell transplant. The receptor source for this set is a female patient between 55 and 75 years old who had an allogeneic stem cell transplant from an unrelated donor, so the T cells may come from the graft donor. Some clones in this sample may be carry-over from other donors' samples.

The chain is built from TRBV9 and TRBJ2-3, with TRBD2 identical over 7 bases. This CDR3 has 16 amino acids. The germline V gene encodes CDR1 SGDLS and CDR2 YYNGEE. Trimming removed 4 bases from V and 1 base from J; junction bases left unmatched: 9. This chain's CDR3 is CASSPWRERRTDTQYF. CDR3 in DNA: TGTGCCAGCAGCCCCTGGCGGGAGAGACGCACAGATACGCAGTATTTT.

Concerning this clone: The junction does not match germline at one end; this may be a read error. The CDR3 spells CASSLGKGDYEQYF. CDR3 sequence (DNA): TGTGCTAGCAGCTTAGGTAAAGGGGATTACGAGCAGTACTTC. This sequence joins TRBV7-7 and TRBJ2-7; TRBD1 might be the D (5 bases). Germline V gene sequence: CDR1 SSHAT, CDR2 FNYEAQ (reference sequence). The CDR3 runs to 14 residues.

The V and J genes are TRBV11-2 and TRBJ2-7; 12 nucleotides agree with TRBD2. The germline gives CDR1 SGHAT, CDR2 FQNNGV. The trim removed 6 bases at V and 4 bases at J, leaving 7 bases unmatched. There are 15 residues in the CDR3. The CDR3 sequence: CASRSTSGSQYEQYF. In DNA, the CDR3 is TGTGCCAGCAGGTCGACTAGCGGGAGTCAGTACGAGCAGTACTTC.

This clone appeared a single time. The gene calls are TRBV9 and TRBJ2-1, with a possible D match to TRBD1 (5 bases). The ends were cut back, 1 base at V and 1 base at J, with 9 bases in the middle. The CDR3 contains 15 residues. The germline CDR1 and CDR2 sequences are SGDLS and YYNGEE. The DNA of the CDR3 is TGTGCCAGCAGCGTACAGGGAAATTCCTACAATGAGCAGTTCTTC. Amino acids: CASSVQGNSYNEQFF.

This chain links TRBV4-3 with TRBJ1-1; unclear D gene. The CDR3 has 14 amino acids. V lost 1 base, J lost 1 base, and 7 bases lay in between. Looked up from germline, CDR1 is LGHNA and CDR2 is YSLEER. The CDR3 nucleotides are TGCGCCAGCAGCCAAGGTGTAGCGAACACTGAAGCTTTCTTT. This translates into CASSQGVANTEAFF.

This clone was picked up a small number of times. This sequence joins TRBV7-8 and TRBJ2-7; possibly TRBD1 or TRBD2 for D (5 bases each). Per the germline V gene, CDR1 is SGHVS and CDR2 is FQNEAQ. This CDR3 spans 15 amino acids. V shed 1 base and J shed 4 bases, with 14 bases lying between them. The CDR3 sequence is CASSLEGTDGYEQYF. The CDR3 nucleotides read TGTGCCAGCAGCTTAGAAGGGACGGATGGGTACGAGCAGTACTTC. Together with reference TRBV7-8 and TRBJ2-7, the CDR3 gives the full variable domain: GAGVSQSPRYKVAKRGQDVALRCDPISGHVSLFWYQQALGQGPEFLTYFQNEAQLDKSGLPSDRFFAERPEGSVSTLKIQRTQQEDSAVYLCASSLEGTDGYEQYFGPGTRLTVT.

The DNA for the CDR3 is TGTGCCAGCAGTGCCCAGGCGGCTGAGACCCAGTACTTC. It yields the protein CASSAQAAETQYF. The chain has TRBV2 and TRBJ2-5; D not resolved. CDR3 length equals 13 residues. Germline lookup yields CDR1 SNHLY and CDR2 FYNNEI. The V end lost 4 bases, the J end lost 5 bases, and 11 bases lay between the germline ends.

The chain is built from TRBV7-2 and TRBJ1-2; D is possibly TRBD1 (5 bases). The CDR3 consists of 15 residues. The germline CDR1 and CDR2 sequences are SGHTA and FQGNSA. Trimming cost V 1 base and J 8 bases, with 17 bases left between them. CDR3 residues: CASSLGLGPTYGYTF. In DNA form, the CDR3 reads TGTGCCAGCAGCTTAGGGTTGGGGCCCACCTACGGCTACACCTTC.

The V gene is TRBV5-6, the J gene TRBJ2-3; 8 bases line up with TRBD2. J was trimmed by 4 bases and V by 1 base; bases with no gene match: 5. The germline gives CDR1 SGHDT, CDR2 YYEEEE. The CDR3 runs to 15 residues. CDR3: CASSLTISGADTQYF. In DNA, the CDR3 is TGTGCCAGCAGCTTGACGATTAGCGGGGCAGATACGCAGTATTTT.

On this clone: This sample includes further DNA sequences coding for the same CDR3. The chain carries TRBV19 and TRBJ2-3, with no clear D. V was clipped by 3 bases and J by 3 bases, with 7 bases between them. The CDR3 spans 13 residues. The V gene's germline CDR1 is LNHDA and CDR2 SQIVND (reference sequence). The CDR3, as DNA: TGTGCCAGTAGTATCGGACGGACAGATACGCAGTATTTT. It is translated as CASSIGRTDTQYF.

V gene TRBV27 combines with J gene TRBJ2-7; 9 bases match TRBD1. The V segment lost 6 bases and the J segment 6 bases; nucleotides outside the gene matches: 6. The CDR3 sequence is 13 residues long. CDR1 is MNHEY and CDR2 is SMNVEV in the germline V gene (reference sequence). The CDR3 spells CASRQGAYSEQYF. DNA for the CDR3: TGTGCCAGCAGACAGGGGGCCTATAGCGAGCAGTACTTC.

V is TRBV6-5 and J is TRBJ1-5; D might be TRBD1 (5 bases). V lost 3 bases to trimming and J lost 3 bases, with 9 bases between them. In germline, CDR1 is MNHEY, CDR2 SVGAGI. The CDR3 spans 14 residues. CDR3: CASSYGGVNQPQHF. CDR3 bases: TGTGCCAGCAGTTATGGAGGGGTCAATCAGCCCCAGCATTTT.

The genes are TRBV19 and TRBJ2-3, with TRBD1 matching over 8 bases. After removal of 5 bases from V and 6 bases from J, the junction contained 4 bases not matched to a gene. This CDR3 spans 13 amino acids. Germline CDR1 LNHDA, CDR2 SQIVND (reference sequence). The CDR3 DNA sequence: TGTGCCAGTAGTGTTGACAGGGGTGATACGCAGTATTTT. This codes for CASSVDRGDTQYF.

The V and J genes are TRBV6-1 and TRBJ2-1; D remains unclear. This CDR3 region has 14 residues. Germline CDR1 and CDR2: MNHNS and SASEGT. Trimming took 5 bases from V and 8 from J, leaving 16 bases between them. In nucleotides, the CDR3 is TGTGCCAGCAGTCCTACTGGCTGGATGGATGAGCAGTTCTTC. Residues: CASSPTGWMDEQFF.

The V and J genes are TRBV29-1 and TRBJ1-1, with D perhaps matching TRBD1 (5 bases). CDR1 and CDR2 from the germline V gene are SQVTM and ANQGSEA. The CDR3 spans 15 residues. Deletions cut 3 bases from V and 2 bases from J, with 16 bases between. CDR3 in amino acids: CSVEGGGRANTEAFF. The CDR3 DNA is TGCAGCGTTGAGGGGGGAGGTCGAGCAAACACTGAAGCTTTCTTT.

The chain combines TRBV9 with TRBJ2-7, with TRBD1 matching 7 bases. The CDR3 covers 13 residues. The J segment lost 1 base and the V segment lost 4 bases, leaving 2 bases of the junction unmatched. Looked up from germline, CDR1 is SGDLS and CDR2 is YYNGEE. CDR3 in amino acids: CASSRQGSYEQYF. CDR3 nucleotides: TGTGCCAGCAGCCGACAGGGATCCTACGAGCAGTACTTC.

The chain joins TRBV28 to TRBJ2-2, with D possibly being TRBD1 or TRBD2 (7 bases each). This CDR3 has 17 residues. V lost 2 bases to trimming and J lost 5 bases, with 18 bases between them. Per the germline V gene, CDR1 is MDHEN and CDR2 is SYDVKM. The CDR3 protein is CASSLPPHRGGTGELFF. The CDR3, as DNA: TGTGCCAGCAGTTTACCCCCTCACAGGGGAGGGACCGGGGAGCTGTTTTTT.

This clone appeared a few times. V and J are TRBV6-5 and TRBJ2-2; no clear D gene. The germline V gene encodes CDR1 MNHEY and CDR2 SVGAGI. The V end lost 0 bases, the J end lost 3 bases, and 11 bases lay between the germline ends. CDR3 length equals 16 residues. The CDR3: CASSYSSRPDTGELFF. CDR3 in DNA: TGTGCCAGCAGTTACTCGTCCAGGCCCGACACCGGGGAGCTGTTTTTT.

The V and J genes are TRBV4-2 and TRBJ2-7; a possible D gene is TRBD2 (6 bases). The V gene's germline CDR1 is LGHNA and CDR2 YNFKEQ. The V gene lost 0 bases and the J gene lost 7 bases, with 19 bases spanning the gap. The CDR3 sequence is 16 residues long. The CDR3 protein is CASSQETPRDRGEQYF. The CDR3 nucleotides are TGTGCCAGCAGCCAAGAAACACCTCGGGACCGGGGGGAGCAGTACTTC.

The chain combines TRBV4-1 with TRBJ2-2, with 10 bases aligning to TRBD2. This CDR3 comprises 15 residues. Losses at the gene ends were 6 bases for V and 3 bases for J; bases not matched to a gene: 4. Germline V gene data show CDR1 as MGHRA and CDR2 as YSYEKL. The CDR3 sequence: CASRLAGSDTGELFF. DNA for the CDR3: TGCGCCAGCAGACTAGCGGGAAGCGACACCGGGGAGCTGTTTTTT.

The rearrangement joins TRBV6-6 to TRBJ2-1, with 12 nucleotides matching TRBD2. The V and J ends lost 8 bases and 8 bases, in that order; junction bases with no gene match: 10. The germline V gene has CDR1 MNHNY and CDR2 SVGAGI (reference sequence). This CDR3 region has 15 residues. The CDR3 protein is CASLTTSGSIYEQFF. For the CDR3, the DNA is TGTGCCAGCCTCACGACTAGCGGGAGTATCTATGAGCAGTTCTTC.

The chain combines TRBV10-3 with TRBJ1-1, with D possibly being TRBD1 (6 bases). Germline lookup yields CDR1 ENHRY and CDR2 SYGVKD. V was pared by 0 bases and J by 1 base, with 12 bases between. This CDR3 spans 16 amino acids. The DNA of the CDR3 is TGTGCCATCAGTGAGTCGAGGGGGTGGGGGAACACTGAAGCTTTCTTT. Translating gives CAISESRGWGNTEAFF.

The table lists this clone with a count of one. The chain joins TRBV5-8 to TRBJ2-7; 11 nucleotides match TRBD1. With V trimmed by 0 bases and J by 7 bases, 9 bases remained unmatched. Germline loops: CDR1 SGHTS, CDR2 YDEGEE. The CDR3 has 16 residues. The CDR3 spells CASSLGPGTGGREQYF. CDR3 sequence (DNA): TGTGCCAGCAGCTTGGGACCCGGGACAGGGGGTCGAGAGCAGTACTTC.

The chain's CDR3 is CASSFGTAYEQYF. The CDR3 region has the DNA TGTGCCAGCAGCTTCGGGACGGCATACGAGCAGTACTTC. The V gene is TRBV5-6, the J gene TRBJ2-7; D tentatively reads TRBD1 or TRBD2 (5 bases each). Trimming removed 2 bases from V and 4 bases from J, with 10 bases in between. Germline V lookup: CDR1 SGHDT, CDR2 YYEEEE. The CDR3 consists of 13 residues.

The CDR3, as DNA: TGTGCCAGTAGTATGGGACAGGGGTTGGGAGCAGATACGCAGTATTTT. Translation gives CASSMGQGLGADTQYF. The chain links TRBV19 to TRBJ2-3; 10 bases fit TRBD1. The germline CDR1 and CDR2 sequences are LNHDA and SQIVND (reference sequence). The CDR3 extends over 16 amino acids. The ends lost 3 bases at V and 4 bases at J; junction bases unmatched: 7.

The chain joins TRBV7-8 to TRBJ2-7; D is uncertain. The CDR3 loop spans 13 amino acids. V lost 3 bases, J lost 4 bases, and 10 bases lay in between. Per germline, CDR1 SGHVS and CDR2 FQNEAQ. The CDR3 bases are TGTGCCAGCAGCTTCCACTACACTTACGAGCAGTACTTC. Its protein is CASSFHYTYEQYF.

This clone has a single count. The rearrangement links TRBV7-2 to TRBJ1-1; D perhaps matches TRBD1 (6 bases). Germline V CDR1 and CDR2: SGHTA, FQGNSA. V lost 4 bases, J lost 4 bases, and 16 bases lay in between. The CDR3 consists of 15 residues. The chain's CDR3 is CASSSSRGGSTEAFF. The CDR3 nucleotides read TGTGCCAGCAGCTCCTCCCGAGGGGGGAGCACTGAAGCTTTCTTT.